The next 29 T cell receptor beta chains were all read from a single sample in a study of shared clonotypes between healthy human individuals. Assay used: immunoSEQ multiplex PCR; TCRdb lists only in-frame clones, some missing. The profile shows about 2.2 million clones, 93% of them singletons. Naive CD8 populations comprised CD45RO-negative cells positively selected for CCR7, excluding terminally differentiated effector memory CD45RA+ cells. Source material: naive CD8+ T cells from PBMCs. The receptors here all came from a man aged 18-30 years in good health. Some clones in this sample may be carry-over from other donors' samples.

This clone was picked up one time. V and J are TRBV4-1 and TRBJ2-3; 11 nucleotides agree with TRBD2. The trim removed 4 bases at V and 4 bases at J, leaving 16 bases unmatched. This CDR3 has 19 residues. The germline V gene has CDR1 MGHRA and CDR2 YSYEKL. CDR3 amino acids: CASSPRLSGRAIGADTQYF. The CDR3 nucleotides read TGCGCCAGCAGCCCCCGACTTAGCGGGAGGGCCATCGGCGCAGATACGCAGTATTTT.

The CDR3 loop reads CASSLSSGLGHTEAFF. The CDR3 DNA follows: TGTGCCAGCAGTTTAAGCTCCGGGCTGGGTCACACTGAAGCTTTCTTT. The chain couples TRBV27 to TRBJ1-1; D ambiguous. Trimming removed 2 bases at V and 3 bases at J, with 16 bases between. This CDR3 region has 16 residues. Germline assignment: CDR1 MNHEY and CDR2 SMNVEV (reference sequence).

The chain employs TRBV5-1 and TRBJ2-5; D gene uncertain. Trimming took off 4 bases at V and 1 base at J, with 2 bases between the two ends. The CDR3 is 11 residues long. In germline, CDR1 is SGHRS, CDR2 YFSETQ. This CDR3 is CASSIQETQYF. The CDR3 nucleotides read TGCGCCAGCAGCATCCAAGAGACCCAGTACTTC.

This clone showed up just once. The chain joins TRBV6-4 to TRBJ2-7; 7 bases agree with TRBD2. The CDR3 runs to 17 residues. Germline CDR1 reads MRHNA; CDR2 reads SNTAGT. V dropped 6 bases and J dropped 0; count of bases not matched to a gene: 14. The CDR3: CASRVGRAPRSSYEQYF. The CDR3 nucleotides read TGTGCCAGCAGAGTAGGGAGGGCCCCAAGGAGCTCCTACGAGCAGTACTTC.

V and J are TRBV19 and TRBJ2-2, with 9 nucleotides matching TRBD1. From germline, CDR1 is LNHDA and CDR2 SQIVND (reference sequence). This CDR3 spans 15 amino acids. Trimming took 5 bases from V and 5 from J; bases not matched to a gene: 6. CDR3 DNA: TGTGCCAGTAGTCCAGGGACAGGGTTGACCGGGGAGCTGTTTTTT. Its translation: CASSPGTGLTGELFF.

The chain links TRBV4-1 to TRBJ2-1; 12 bases are shared with TRBD2. The trim removed 8 bases at V and 0 bases at J, leaving 5 bases unmatched. This CDR3 is 16 amino acids long. Looked up from germline, CDR1 is MGHRA and CDR2 is YSYEKL. CDR3 amino acids: CASLPTSGSSYNEQFF. CDR3 DNA: TGCGCCAGCCTTCCGACTAGCGGGAGCTCCTACAATGAGCAGTTCTTC.

The gene calls are TRBV6-5 and TRBJ1-5, with a tentative D call TRBD1 (5 bases). CDR3 size: 15 residues. Per germline, CDR1 MNHEY and CDR2 SVGAGI. Deletions cut 7 bases from V and 1 base from J, with 14 bases between. The CDR3 coding sequence is TGTGCCAGCACCTCCTATGGGGGGAGCAATCAGCCCCAGCATTTT. Translated: CASTSYGGSNQPQHF.

As to this clone: In the same sample, other DNA sequences code for this CDR3. This rearrangement joins TRBV28 to TRBJ2-7; D could derive from TRBD1 or TRBD2 (5 bases each). CDR3 size: 14 residues. CDR1 is MDHEN, CDR2 SYDVKM, per germline. The V end lost 6 bases, the J end lost 3 bases, and 15 bases lay between the germline ends. The CDR3 coding sequence is TGTGCCAGCAGCCTCGGGACGGGCATCTACGAGCAGTACTTC. Its protein product is CASSLGTGIYEQYF.

The V and J genes are TRBV27 and TRBJ2-2; 14 nucleotides align to TRBD2. Unmatched junction bases numbered 6, after V lost 0 bases and J lost 6 bases. Per the germline V gene, CDR1 is MNHEY and CDR2 is SMNVEV (reference sequence). This CDR3 is 18 amino acids long. CDR3 amino acids: CASSLSAGLAGESGELFF. CDR3 nucleotide sequence: TGTGCCAGCAGTTTATCGGCGGGACTAGCGGGAGAATCCGGGGAGCTGTTTTTT.

V gene TRBV19 combines with J gene TRBJ1-5, with D perhaps TRBD1 (6 bases). The CDR3 has 15 residues. The germline V and J ends were trimmed by 5 bases and 4 bases, with 15 bases remaining between them. Germline loops: CDR1 LNHDA, CDR2 SQIVND (reference sequence). The CDR3 protein is CASSPRQEENQPQHF. The CDR3 nucleotides read TGTGCCAGTAGTCCCCGACAGGAGGAGAATCAGCCCCAGCATTTT. Supplemented by reference TRBV19 and TRBJ1-5, the full variable domain reads DGGITQSPKYLFRKEGQNVTLSCEQNLNHDAMYWYRQDPGQGLRLIYYSQIVNDFQKGDIAEGYSVSREKKESFPLTVTSAQKNPTAFYLCASSPRQEENQPQHFGDGTRLSIL.

V gene TRBV5-1 combines with J gene TRBJ2-3, with 7 bases that match TRBD2. The CDR3 length is 16 residues. The trim removed 3 bases at V and 0 bases at J, leaving 7 bases unmatched. The V gene's germline CDR1 is SGHRS and CDR2 YFSETQ. The DNA of the CDR3 is TGCGCCAGCAGCTCAGGACTAGTCCCTAGCACAGATACGCAGTATTTT. This translates into CASSSGLVPSTDTQYF.

The chain uses TRBV27 and TRBJ2-7; 7 bases map to TRBD2. The CDR3 runs 18 residues. CDR1 and CDR2 from the germline V gene are MNHEY and SMNVEV (reference sequence). J lost 0 bases, V lost 1 base, and 12 bases had no gene match. CDR3 coding DNA: TGTGCCAGCAGTTTATTCCCGGGGCTAGCGGATCCCTCCTACGAGCAGTACTTC. Translation: CASSLFPGLADPSYEQYF.

The chain has TRBV15 and TRBJ1-1; 7 bases line up with TRBD1. Germline V CDR1 and CDR2: LNHNV, YYDKDF (reference sequence). The CDR3 totals 15 residues. With V trimmed by 5 bases and J by 1 base, 7 bases remained unmatched. The CDR3 DNA follows: TGTGCCACCAGCGCCTACCGGGACAGGAACACTGAAGCTTTCTTT. Encoded protein: CATSAYRDRNTEAFF.

Details on this clone: The same CDR3 also results from other DNA sequences found in this sample. The V gene is TRBV9, the J gene TRBJ1-3, with D uncertain. Germline CDR1 reads SGDLS; CDR2 reads YYNGEE. V was trimmed by 0 bases and J by 3 bases, leaving 7 bases between them. This CDR3 region has 14 residues. The CDR3 reads CASSVGGLGNTIYF. The CDR3 DNA reads as TGTGCCAGCAGCGTAGGAGGGCTTGGAAACACCATATATTTT.

For this clone: The same CDR3 can be traced to other DNA sequences in this sample. This sequence joins TRBV9 and TRBJ1-2, with unresolved D. V dropped 0 bases and J dropped 0 bases, with 6 bases sitting between them. The CDR3 totals 14 residues. Germline V gene lookup returns CDR1 SGDLS and CDR2 YYNGEE. The CDR3 DNA reads TGTGCCAGCAGCGTAGGGTATTCTAACTATGGCTACACCTTC. Protein: CASSVGYSNYGYTF.

The V and J genes are TRBV27 and TRBJ1-5; D gene uncertain. There are 13 residues in the CDR3. Germline-derived CDR1 and CDR2 are MNHEY and SMNVEV (reference sequence). V shed 2 bases and J shed 6 bases, with 8 bases lying between them. The CDR3 spells CASSLSQTQPQHF. Written as DNA, the CDR3 is TGTGCCAGCAGTTTAAGCCAAACTCAGCCCCAGCATTTT.

The chain employs TRBV29-1 and TRBJ2-1; D is perhaps TRBD2 (6 bases). The V end was cut by 4 bases, the J end by 7 bases, with 23 bases between. The CDR3 is 16 residues long. Germline assignment: CDR1 SQVTM and CDR2 ANQGSEA. This CDR3 reads CSVGTLGTVGLNEQFF. In DNA form, the CDR3 reads TGCAGCGTTGGCACCCTCGGGACTGTGGGCTTGAATGAGCAGTTCTTC.

Details on this clone: This sample includes further DNA sequences coding for the same CDR3. J is TRBJ2-7 and V is TRBV4-1; D is possibly TRBD1 (6 bases). V was pared by 3 bases and J by 3 bases, with 15 bases between. The CDR3 totals 15 residues. CDR1 is MGHRA and CDR2 is YSYEKL in the germline V gene. CDR3 amino acids: CASSQGTQVSYEQYF. Written as DNA, the CDR3 is TGCGCCAGCAGCCAGGGGACACAAGTAAGCTACGAGCAGTACTTC.

This clone is a singleton in its sample. Other DNA sequences in the sample encode the same CDR3. The chain couples TRBV6-1 to TRBJ2-7; 7 bases agree with TRBD2. V shed 6 bases, J shed 0 bases, and the junction held 2 bases outside the gene matches. Germline loops: CDR1 MNHNS, CDR2 SASEGT. The CDR3 consists of 13 residues. The CDR3 region is CASRGGSSYEQYF. In DNA form, the CDR3 reads TGTGCCAGCAGGGGGGGGAGCTCCTACGAGCAGTACTTC.

This chain connects TRBV27 to TRBJ2-2; 9 nucleotides line up with TRBD2. The trim removed 1 base at V and 6 bases at J, leaving 3 bases unmatched. The length of the CDR3 is 15 residues. CDR1 and CDR2 (germline): MNHEY, SMNVEV (reference sequence). CDR3 DNA: TGTGCCAGCAGTTTATATGTAGCGGGAGCCGGGGAGCTGTTTTTT. Its translation is CASSLYVAGAGELFF.

This clone was observed a single time. The chain has TRBV4-2 and TRBJ2-7, with a weak D call TRBD2 (6 bases). The CDR3 spans 15 residues. The germline CDR1 and CDR2 sequences are LGHNA and YNFKEQ. Trimming pared 0 bases from V and 6 bases from J, leaving 15 bases between. The CDR3 reads CASSQEDTGVGEQYF. The CDR3 DNA reads as TGTGCCAGCAGCCAAGAGGACACGGGAGTAGGCGAGCAGTACTTC.

The chain is built from TRBV28 and TRBJ1-1; a weak D match, TRBD1 (5 bases). Germline-derived CDR1 and CDR2 are MDHEN and SYDVKM. This CDR3 contains 13 residues. V shed 10 bases and J shed 4 bases, with 16 bases lying between them. The CDR3 reads CATGGRVVTEAFF. In nucleotides, the CDR3 is TGTGCCACGGGGGGGAGAGTGGTCACTGAAGCTTTCTTT.

On this clone: This sample also contains other DNA sequences that code for the same CDR3. The rearrangement joins TRBV9 to TRBJ1-1; D remains ambiguous. V was pared by 0 bases and J by 0 bases, with 6 bases between. The CDR3 is 14 residues long. Germline V gene lookup returns CDR1 SGDLS and CDR2 YYNGEE. In DNA, the CDR3 is TGTGCCAGCAGCGTAGGACAAATGAACACTGAAGCTTTCTTT. This encodes CASSVGQMNTEAFF.

The rearrangement uses TRBV7-9 and TRBJ2-7, with D possibly matching TRBD2 (6 bases). The CDR3 has 15 residues. Trimming took off 1 base at V and 0 bases at J, with 10 bases between the two ends. In germline, CDR1 is SEHNR, CDR2 FQNEAQ (reference sequence). Here the CDR3 reads CASSLVGRSSYEQYF. The DNA for the CDR3 is TGTGCCAGCAGCTTAGTTGGGAGGAGCTCCTACGAGCAGTACTTC.

This chain links TRBV27 with TRBJ1-5; the match to TRBD1 covers 7 bases. Germline values: CDR1 MNHEY, CDR2 SMNVEV (reference sequence). The V gene end was trimmed by 5 bases and the J gene end by 1 base; junction bases not matched to a gene: 2. The CDR3 loop spans 14 amino acids. DNA for the CDR3: TGTGCCAGCAGTGCACAGGGGAGCAATCAGCCCCAGCATTTT. Translating it yields CASSAQGSNQPQHF.

The chain has TRBV19 and TRBJ2-5; D not resolved. V was trimmed by 1 base and J by 5 bases, leaving 17 bases between them. The CDR3 is 16 amino acids. Germline CDR1 is LNHDA and CDR2 is SQIVND (reference sequence). As DNA, the CDR3 is TGTGCCAGTAGTATAGGAGGAAACCCGACAATGGAGACCCAGTACTTC. This translates into CASSIGGNPTMETQYF.

In nucleotides, the CDR3 is TGTGCCAGCAGTATCTCAGCGGGAGGGGTTTCCTACGAGCAGTACTTC. It is translated as CASSISAGGVSYEQYF. The chain carries TRBV27 and TRBJ2-7; the match to TRBD2 covers 10 bases. CDR3 length: 16 amino acids. V lost 5 bases and J lost 1; bases outside the gene matches: 8. The germline gives CDR1 MNHEY, CDR2 SMNVEV (reference sequence).

This clone was detected once. The chain recombines TRBV4-1 with TRBJ2-4; no clear D gene. The CDR3 has 14 residues. Germline CDR1 MGHRA, CDR2 YSYEKL. V was shortened by 1 base and J by 1 base, with 5 bases between the two germline ends. The CDR3, as DNA: TGCGCCAGCAGCCAAGCCAGGGCCAAAAACATTCAGTACTTC. Protein sequence: CASSQARAKNIQYF.

The chain couples TRBV14 to TRBJ1-1; D unclear. The CDR3 consists of 12 residues. V was cut by 5 bases and J by 6 bases, with 10 bases left in between. Germline CDR1 and CDR2: SGHDN and FVKESK. Here the CDR3 DNA reads TGTGCCAGCAGCTATCTCCGGGCTGAAGCTTTCTTT. Amino acids: CASSYLRAEAFF.